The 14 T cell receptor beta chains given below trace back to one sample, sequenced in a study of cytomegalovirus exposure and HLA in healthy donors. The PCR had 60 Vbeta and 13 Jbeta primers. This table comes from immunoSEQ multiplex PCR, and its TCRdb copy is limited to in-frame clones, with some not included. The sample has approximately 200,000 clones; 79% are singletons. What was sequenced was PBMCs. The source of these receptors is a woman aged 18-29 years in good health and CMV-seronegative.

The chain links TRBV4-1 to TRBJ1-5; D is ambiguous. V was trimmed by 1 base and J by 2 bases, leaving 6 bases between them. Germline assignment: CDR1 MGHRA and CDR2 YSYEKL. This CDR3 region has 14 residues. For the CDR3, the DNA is TGCGCCAGCAGCCAAGTTCTAGGCAATCAGCCCCAGCATTTT. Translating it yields CASSQVLGNQPQHF.

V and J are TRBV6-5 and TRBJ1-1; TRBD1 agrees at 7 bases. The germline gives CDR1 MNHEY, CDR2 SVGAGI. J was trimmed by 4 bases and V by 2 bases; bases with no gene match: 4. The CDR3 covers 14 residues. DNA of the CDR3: TGTGCCAGCAGTTACGAGGGGGCGCTCACTGAAGCTTTCTTT. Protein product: CASSYEGALTEAFF.

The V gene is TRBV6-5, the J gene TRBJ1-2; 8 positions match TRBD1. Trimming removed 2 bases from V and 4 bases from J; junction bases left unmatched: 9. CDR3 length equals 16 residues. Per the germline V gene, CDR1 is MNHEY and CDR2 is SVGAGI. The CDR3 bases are TGTGCCAGCAGTTACGGGCAGGGGGCGCGGAGCTATGGCTACACCTTC. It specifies CASSYGQGARSYGYTF.

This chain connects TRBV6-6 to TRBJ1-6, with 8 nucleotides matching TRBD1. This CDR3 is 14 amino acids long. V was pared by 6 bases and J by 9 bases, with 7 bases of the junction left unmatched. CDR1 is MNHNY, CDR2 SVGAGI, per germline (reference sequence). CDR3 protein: CASREDRGTSPLHF. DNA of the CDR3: TGTGCCAGCAGGGAAGACAGGGGTACTTCACCCCTCCACTTT.

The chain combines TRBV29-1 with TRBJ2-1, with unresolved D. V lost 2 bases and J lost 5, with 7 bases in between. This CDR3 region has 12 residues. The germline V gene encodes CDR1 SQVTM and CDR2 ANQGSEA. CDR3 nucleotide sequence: TGCAGCGTTGAAATCCGGGACAATGAGCAGTTCTTC. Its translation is CSVEIRDNEQFF.

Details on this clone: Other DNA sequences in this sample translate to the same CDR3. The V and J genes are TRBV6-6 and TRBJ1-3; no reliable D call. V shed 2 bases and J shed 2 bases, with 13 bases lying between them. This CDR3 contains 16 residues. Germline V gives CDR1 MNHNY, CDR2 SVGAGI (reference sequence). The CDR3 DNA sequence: TGTGCCAGCAGTTACCCAACCGCGGGGACTGGAAACACCATATATTTT. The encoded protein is CASSYPTAGTGNTIYF.

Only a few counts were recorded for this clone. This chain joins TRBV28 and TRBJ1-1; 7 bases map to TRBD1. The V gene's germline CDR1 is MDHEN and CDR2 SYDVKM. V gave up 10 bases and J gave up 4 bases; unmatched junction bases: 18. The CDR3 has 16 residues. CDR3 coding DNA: TGTGCCACGGGAAGTGTGACAGGGCAGGTCGGCACTGAAGCTTTCTTT. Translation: CATGSVTGQVGTEAFF.

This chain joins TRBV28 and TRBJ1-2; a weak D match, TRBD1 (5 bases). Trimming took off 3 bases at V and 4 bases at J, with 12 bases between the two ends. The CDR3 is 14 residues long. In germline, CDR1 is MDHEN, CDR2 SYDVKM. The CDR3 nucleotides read TGTGCCAGCAGTTTTCAGGGTGGCGCCTATGGCTACACCTTC. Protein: CASSFQGGAYGYTF.

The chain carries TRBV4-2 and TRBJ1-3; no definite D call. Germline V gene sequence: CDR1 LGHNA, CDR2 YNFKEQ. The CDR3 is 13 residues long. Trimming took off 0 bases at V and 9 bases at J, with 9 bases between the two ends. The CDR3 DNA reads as TGTGCCAGCAGCCAAGATGCCCGGGGCACCATATATTTT. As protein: CASSQDARGTIYF.

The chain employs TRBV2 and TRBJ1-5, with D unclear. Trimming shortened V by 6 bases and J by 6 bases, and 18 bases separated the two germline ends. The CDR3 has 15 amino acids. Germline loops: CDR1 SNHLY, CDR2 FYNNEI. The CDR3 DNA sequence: TGTGCCAGCAGAGTCGGTCTTACCGCGGGTCAGCCCCAGCATTTT. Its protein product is CASRVGLTAGQPQHF. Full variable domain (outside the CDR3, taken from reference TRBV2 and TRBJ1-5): EPEVTQTPSHQVTQMGQEVILRCVPISNHLYFYWYRQILGQKVEFLVSFYNNEISEKSEIFDDQFSVERPDGSNFTLKIRSTKLEDSAMYFCASRVGLTAGQPQHFGDGTRLSIL.

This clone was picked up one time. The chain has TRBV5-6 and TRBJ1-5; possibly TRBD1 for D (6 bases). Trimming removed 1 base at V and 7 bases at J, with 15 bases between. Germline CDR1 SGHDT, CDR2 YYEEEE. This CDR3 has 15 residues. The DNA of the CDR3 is TGTGCCAGCAGCTTGAAACAGGGTTTAGTACAGCCCCAGCATTTT. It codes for CASSLKQGLVQPQHF.

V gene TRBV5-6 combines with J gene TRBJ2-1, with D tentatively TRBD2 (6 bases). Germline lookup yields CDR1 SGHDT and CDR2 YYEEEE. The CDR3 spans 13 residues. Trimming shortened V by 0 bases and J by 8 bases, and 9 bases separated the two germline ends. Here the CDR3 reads CASSLGRGHEQFF. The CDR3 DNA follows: TGTGCCAGCAGCTTGGGGAGGGGCCATGAGCAGTTCTTC. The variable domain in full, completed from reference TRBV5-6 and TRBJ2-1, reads DAGVTQSPTHLIKTRGQQVTLRCSPKSGHDTVSWYQQALGQGPQFIFQYYEEEERQRGNFPDRFSGHQFPNYSSELNVNALLLGDSALYLCASSLGRGHEQFFGPGTRLTVL.

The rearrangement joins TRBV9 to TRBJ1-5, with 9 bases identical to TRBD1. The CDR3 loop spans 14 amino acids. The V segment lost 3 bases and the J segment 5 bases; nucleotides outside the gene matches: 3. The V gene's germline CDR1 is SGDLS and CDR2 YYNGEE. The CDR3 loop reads CASSETGGYQPQHF. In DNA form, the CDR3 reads TGTGCCAGCAGCGAGACAGGGGGTTATCAGCCCCAGCATTTT.

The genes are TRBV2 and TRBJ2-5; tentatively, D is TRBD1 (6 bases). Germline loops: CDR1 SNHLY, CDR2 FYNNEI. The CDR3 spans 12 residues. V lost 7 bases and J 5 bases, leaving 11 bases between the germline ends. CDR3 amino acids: CASNDRFETQYF. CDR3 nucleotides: TGTGCCAGCAACGACAGGTTCGAGACCCAGTACTTC.